These 24 T cell receptor beta chains were all obtained from the same sample, sequenced in a study of cytomegalovirus exposure and HLA in healthy donors. Here immunoSEQ multiplex PCR was the method, and the copy in TCRdb shows in-frame clones only, minus some. This table has approximately 220,000 clones, around nine tenths appearing once. The specimen was PBMCs. Receptors were obtained from a man between 18 and 29 years old in good health and CMV-seronegative.

This clone was recorded only once. The genes are TRBV5-4 and TRBJ2-7, with 10 bases identical to TRBD2. The CDR3 is 15 amino acids. The germline gives CDR1 SGHNT, CDR2 YYREEE (reference sequence). V dropped 0 bases and J dropped 7; count of bases not matched to a gene: 7. CDR3 in amino acids: CASSLDIAGGREQYF. Here the CDR3 DNA reads TGTGCCAGCAGCTTGGATATAGCGGGAGGTCGGGAGCAGTACTTC.

This clone was detected a few times. The J gene is TRBJ1-2, the V gene TRBV11-2; TRBD1 aligns across 7 bases. In germline, CDR1 is SGHAT, CDR2 FQNNGV. The CDR3 sequence is 13 residues long. The V gene end was trimmed by 0 bases and the J gene end by 8 bases; junction bases not matched to a gene: 3. Here the CDR3 DNA reads TGTGCCAGCAGCTTAGAGAGGGGGCAAGGCTACACCTTC. Its translation: CASSLERGQGYTF. Drawing the rest from reference TRBV11-2 and TRBJ1-2, the complete variable domain is EAGVAQSPRYKIIEKRQSVAFWCNPISGHATLYWYQQILGQGPKLLIQFQNNGVVDDSQLPKDRFSAERLKGVDSTLKIQPAKLEDSAVYLCASSLERGQGYTFGSGTRLTVV.

This chain joins TRBV5-1 and TRBJ2-7; D is perhaps TRBD2 (5 bases). Per the germline V gene, CDR1 is SGHRS and CDR2 is YFSETQ. The CDR3 sequence is 13 residues long. V lost 2 bases and J lost 2, with 8 bases in between. In nucleotides, the CDR3 is TGCGCCAGCAGCTTCGGGGAGACCTACGAGCAGTACTTC. Encoded protein: CASSFGETYEQYF.

The chain has TRBV29-1 and TRBJ2-3, with D unclear. The V end lost 7 bases, the J end lost 2 bases, and 16 bases lay between the germline ends. CDR1 is SQVTM and CDR2 is ANQGSEA in the germline V gene. This CDR3 is built from 14 residues. The CDR3 coding sequence is TGCAGCGCACCCATCGGCAGACTCACAGATACGCAGTATTTT. Protein sequence: CSAPIGRLTDTQYF.

V gene TRBV7-9 combines with J gene TRBJ2-3; no reliable D call. The length of the CDR3 is 13 residues. Looked up from germline, CDR1 is SEHNR and CDR2 is FQNEAQ (reference sequence). The germline V and J ends were trimmed by 2 bases and 5 bases, with 8 bases remaining between them. CDR3 amino acids: CASSLSTVDTQYF. As DNA, the CDR3 is TGTGCCAGCAGCTTATCCACAGTAGATACGCAGTATTTT.

The genes are TRBV5-1 and TRBJ2-2, with TRBD1 as a possible D gene (6 bases). The germline V and J ends were trimmed by 5 bases and 6 bases, with 14 bases remaining between them. Germline assignment: CDR1 SGHRS and CDR2 YFSETQ. The CDR3 totals 14 residues. The CDR3 DNA reads TGCGCCAGCAGTGGTCAGGGGACGGCCGGGGAGCTGTTTTTT. Residues: CASSGQGTAGELFF.

This chain links TRBV29-1 with TRBJ2-5, with D possibly being TRBD1 (7 bases). V lost 8 bases to trimming and J lost 1 base, with 20 bases between them. The CDR3 extends over 15 amino acids. Germline CDR1 and CDR2: SQVTM and ANQGSEA. CDR3 sequence: CSIAVRGVRQETQYF. The CDR3 coding sequence is TGCAGCATTGCGGTCAGGGGGGTACGCCAAGAGACCCAGTACTTC.

The CDR3 DNA sequence: TGTGCCAGCAGCGTAGCGAGCGGGGGGTGGGAGACCCAGTACTTC. It codes for CASSVASGGWETQYF. V usage is TRBV9 and J usage is TRBJ2-5; 9 bases fit TRBD2. CDR1 is SGDLS, CDR2 YYNGEE, per germline. The CDR3 spans 15 residues. Trimming took 0 bases from V and 5 from J; bases not matched to a gene: 5. Drawing the rest from reference TRBV9 and TRBJ2-5, the complete variable domain is DSGVTQTPKHLITATGQRVTLRCSPRSGDLSVYWYQQSLDQGLQFLIQYYNGEERAKGNILERFSAQQFPDLHSELNLSSLELGDSALYFCASSVASGGWETQYFGPGTRLLVL.

Points on this clone: A read error may produce the germline difference seen at one junction end. This chain connects TRBV6-1 to TRBJ2-7; no clear D gene. Germline lookup yields CDR1 MNHNS and CDR2 SASEGT. The CDR3 extends over 14 amino acids. CDR3 nucleotide sequence: TGTGCCAGCATTGAAAACAGTGACTCCTACGAGCAGTACTTC. It encodes CASIENSDSYEQYF.

The gene calls are TRBV7-2 and TRBJ1-2; 8 bases map to TRBD1. The CDR3 sequence is 16 residues long. The germline gives CDR1 SGHTA, CDR2 FQGNSA. The V gene end was trimmed by 5 bases and the J gene end by 3 bases; junction bases not matched to a gene: 11. CDR3 nucleotides: TGTGCCAGCAGCAATATCAGGGGGCGGATTGACTATGGCTACACCTTC. Its protein product is CASSNIRGRIDYGYTF.

The chain combines TRBV4-3 with TRBJ2-4, with D possibly TRBD2 on 6 matching bases. This CDR3 has 14 residues. Germline V gene sequence: CDR1 LGHNA, CDR2 YSLEER. Trimming cost V 1 base and J 6 bases, with 10 bases left between them. The CDR3 spells CASSQGQGGNIQYF. The CDR3 DNA reads TGCGCCAGCAGCCAAGGGCAGGGAGGAAACATTCAGTACTTC.

This clone was seen once. The chain employs TRBV4-3 and TRBJ1-1; 7 bases match TRBD1. V lost 4 bases to trimming and J lost 4 bases; unmatched junction nucleotides: 6. The CDR3 loop spans 14 amino acids. Germline CDR1 is LGHNA and CDR2 is YSLEER. The CDR3 region has the DNA TGCGCCAGCAGCCGCGTACAGGGGAGCACTGAAGCTTTCTTT. Protein sequence: CASSRVQGSTEAFF.

This chain joins TRBV11-3 and TRBJ2-1; 11 nucleotides align to TRBD1. The CDR3 length is 17 residues. J was trimmed by 6 bases and V by 4 bases; bases with no gene match: 11. Germline values: CDR1 SGHNT, CDR2 YENEEA. The DNA for the CDR3 is TGTGCCAGCAGCTCGTCTACTACGGGACAGGGGGTCAATGAGCAGTTCTTC. This codes for CASSSSTTGQGVNEQFF.

V gene TRBV7-2 combines with J gene TRBJ2-7; 8 positions agree with TRBD1. Unmatched junction bases numbered 7, after V lost 0 bases and J lost 6 bases. The germline V gene has CDR1 SGHTA and CDR2 FQGNSA. This CDR3 spans 15 amino acids. CDR3 protein: CASSLASGGDSEQYF. The CDR3 coding sequence is TGTGCCAGCAGCTTAGCGTCAGGGGGCGATAGCGAGCAGTACTTC. The variable domain in full, completed from reference TRBV7-2 and TRBJ2-7, reads GAGVSQSPSNKVTEKGKDVELRCDPISGHTALYWYRQSLGQGLEFLIYFQGNSAPDKSGLPSDRFSAERTGGSVSTLTIQRTQQEDSAVYLCASSLASGGDSEQYFGPGTRLTVT.

J is TRBJ2-3 and V is TRBV5-4, with D unclear. In germline, CDR1 is SGHNT, CDR2 YYREEE (reference sequence). The V gene lost 1 base and the J gene lost 2 bases, with 11 bases spanning the gap. This CDR3 comprises 15 residues. Here the CDR3 reads CASSLSSSITDTQYF. CDR3 coding DNA: TGTGCCAGCAGCTTGTCGAGTAGCATCACAGATACGCAGTATTTT.

This chain links TRBV7-6 with TRBJ1-1; D ambiguous. CDR3 size: 13 residues. CDR1 and CDR2 (germline): SGHVS, FNYEAQ. V lost 2 bases to trimming and J lost 3 bases, with 7 bases between them. Written as DNA, the CDR3 is TGTGCCAGCAGCTTATTCGGTTACACTGAAGCTTTCTTT. It translates to CASSLFGYTEAFF.

The chain carries TRBV2 and TRBJ2-7; D possibly corresponds to TRBD2 (6 bases). In germline, CDR1 is SNHLY, CDR2 FYNNEI. The CDR3 runs to 17 residues. Deletions cut 4 bases from V and 6 bases from J, with 25 bases between. CDR3 residues: CASSGGLSRGVGGEQYF. The CDR3 DNA sequence: TGTGCCAGCAGTGGGGGTTTAAGTCGCGGGGTTGGAGGCGAGCAGTACTTC.

J is TRBJ2-7 and V is TRBV5-1, with 12 bases that match TRBD2. In germline, CDR1 is SGHRS, CDR2 YFSETQ. Trimming cost V 0 bases and J 5 bases; bases outside gene matches: 12. This CDR3 spans 18 amino acids. As DNA, the CDR3 is TGCGCCAGCAGCTTGGAGTGGCTAGCGGGAGGGACGGGTGACGAGCAGTACTTC. Amino acid sequence: CASSLEWLAGGTGDEQYF.

The V gene is TRBV9, the J gene TRBJ2-3; tentative D call: TRBD2 (5 bases). This CDR3 is 14 amino acids long. V lost 3 bases, J lost 3 bases, and 11 bases lay in between. Germline CDR1 is SGDLS and CDR2 is YYNGEE. The CDR3 DNA sequence: TGTGCCAGCAGCGCGCTTGGAGGTACAGATACGCAGTATTTT. It specifies CASSALGGTDTQYF.

This clone was observed once. This CDR3 is CASSLARAPYEQYF. CDR3 DNA: TGTGCCAGCAGCTTGGCGCGGGCACCCTACGAGCAGTACTTC. The rearrangement links TRBV5-4 to TRBJ2-7; tentative D call: TRBD2 (5 bases). Trimming cost V 0 bases and J 2 bases, with 9 bases left between them. CDR1 SGHNT and CDR2 YYREEE come from the germline V gene (reference sequence). CDR3 length: 14 amino acids.

J is TRBJ1-5 and V is TRBV12-5; possibly TRBD1 for D (6 bases). CDR3 length: 18 amino acids. The V end lost 0 bases, the J end lost 2 bases, and 17 bases lay between the germline ends. Per germline, CDR1 LGHNT and CDR2 FRNRAP. Written as DNA, the CDR3 is TGTGCTAGTGGTTTGGTGATAATACAGGGTGTCGGCAATCAGCCCCAGCATTTT. Translating gives CASGLVIIQGVGNQPQHF.

The chain combines TRBV2 with TRBJ2-7; maybe TRBD2 (6 bases). Germline values: CDR1 SNHLY, CDR2 FYNNEI. The CDR3 spans 17 residues. Trimming removed 2 bases at V and 1 base at J, with 18 bases between. Here the CDR3 reads CASSEITPRDWSYEQYF. The CDR3 DNA is TGTGCCAGCAGTGAAATTACCCCCCGGGACTGGTCCTACGAGCAGTACTTC. The variable domain in full, with the rest retrieved from reference TRBV2 and TRBJ2-7, is EPEVTQTPSHQVTQMGQEVILRCVPISNHLYFYWYRQILGQKVEFLVSFYNNEISEKSEIFDDQFSVERPDGSNFTLKIRSTKLEDSAMYFCASSEITPRDWSYEQYFGPGTRLTVT.

J is TRBJ1-6 and V is TRBV6-6, with 8 bases matching TRBD1. CDR3 length: 16 amino acids. V lost 2 bases and J lost 9; bases outside the gene matches: 9. The V gene's germline CDR1 is MNHNY and CDR2 SVGAGI (reference sequence). CDR3 in DNA: TGTGCCAGCAGTTACCCTCTCCAGGGGGCGCGTTCACCCCTCCACTTT. Its protein is CASSYPLQGARSPLHF.

This chain uses TRBV2 with TRBJ2-3, with TRBD2 as a possible D gene (5 bases). V was cut by 6 bases and J by 0 bases, with 10 bases left in between. The CDR3 has 14 residues. Per the germline V gene, CDR1 is SNHLY and CDR2 is FYNNEI. The CDR3 DNA is TGTGCCAGCAGCCTAGCCACTAGCACAGATACGCAGTATTTT. Translating gives CASSLATSTDTQYF.